This TCR beta chain was obtained from a study of CD4+ T cells in melanoma. The study's findings and limits: A reported correlation linked neoantigen-specific CD4+ T cells to CD8+, macrophage and B cell function.

On this clone: Antigen specificity is unknown.

Assay: immunoSEQ multiplex PCR; the TCRdb copy retains only in-frame clones and omits some. The repertoire holds about 10,000 clones, with less than 75% as singletons. Trimming shortened V by 4 bases and J by 7 bases, and 13 bases separated the two germline ends. Germline V gene sequence: CDR1 MNHEY, CDR2 SMNVEV (reference sequence). There are 14 residues in the CDR3. Material: cells from a culture (not recorded whether cultured in vitro). The chain is built from TRBV27 and TRBJ1-4, with TRBD1 as a possible D gene (5 bases). This TCR came from a human donor with melanoma. The CDR3 is CASSSQGSREKLFF. The CDR3 nucleotides read TGTGCCAGCAGTTCCCAGGGATCCCGTGAAAAACTGTTTTTT. Full variable domain (missing parts from reference TRBV27 and TRBJ1-4): EAQVTQNPRYLITVTGKKLTVTCSQNMNHEYMSWYRQDPGLGLRQIYYSMNVEVTDKGDVPEGYKVSRKEKRNFPLILESPSPNQTSLYFCASSSQGSREKLFFGSGTQLSVL.